This TCR beta chain derives from a study of blood T cell repertoires in COVID-19. The assay was immunoSEQ multiplex PCR, and TCRdb's table has in-frame clones only and misses some. Of 200,000 to 250,000 clones in the sample, around 85% were seen once. CDR3 length: 13 residues. The V gene end was trimmed by 2 bases and the J gene end by 3 bases; junction bases not matched to a gene: 2. CDR1 is GTSNPN, CDR2 SVGIG, per germline (reference sequence). The rearrangement links TRBV30 to TRBJ1-1; 8 nucleotides line up with TRBD1. The TCR sequence derives from a man aged 60 to 69 with acute or convalescent COVID-19. Source material: peripheral blood. CDR3 sequence (DNA): TGTGCCTGGAGTCCACAGGGGGACACTGAAGCTTTCTTT. Its translation is CAWSPQGDTEAFF.